The clone carrying this TCR beta chain was seen more than once but under ten times. What it recognizes is unknown. Germline lookup yields CDR1 SGDLS and CDR2 YYNGEE. CDR3 length: 21 residues. V dropped 0 bases and J dropped 3; count of bases not matched to a gene: 21. The data were taken from a study of T-cell reconstitution after alpha-beta-depleted transplantation in children. Study results and caveats: Surviving recipient T cells and intrathymic progenitors accounted for some patients' high TCRbeta diversity at day 60. It was newly produced T cells that mostly accounted for T-cell counts and diversity one year after transplant. It was reported that alpha-beta T cells came from several hundred expanded graft clones (about two months after transplant).

Library preparation (for TCRbeta) was performed with unique molecular identifiers. TCRdb used MiXCR to reprocess the PCR reads, holding one entry per CDR3 protein. The table lists 440,000 or so distinct CDR3 sequences, approximately 41% of them singletons, with roughly 27% in the top ten. The chain is built from TRBV9 and TRBJ1-2; 9 nucleotides line up with TRBD1. This clonotype originated in a girl aged 2 to 10 with aplastic anemia, due to receive a stem cell transplant. The sample consisted of PBMCs, taken before TCRalphabeta/CD19-depleted stem cell transplant. CDR3 loop: CASSVARTYRDRDKYDYGYTF. For the CDR3, the DNA is TGTGCCAGCAGCGTAGCTCGAACCTACCGGGACAGGGACAAATACGACTATGGCTACACCTTC. The whole variable domain, filled in from reference TRBV9 and TRBJ1-2, reads DSGVTQTPKHLITATGQRVTLRCSPRSGDLSVYWYQQSLDQGLQFLIQYYNGEERAKGNILERFSAQQFPDLHSELNLSSLELGDSALYFCASSVARTYRDRDKYDYGYTFGSGTRLTVV.